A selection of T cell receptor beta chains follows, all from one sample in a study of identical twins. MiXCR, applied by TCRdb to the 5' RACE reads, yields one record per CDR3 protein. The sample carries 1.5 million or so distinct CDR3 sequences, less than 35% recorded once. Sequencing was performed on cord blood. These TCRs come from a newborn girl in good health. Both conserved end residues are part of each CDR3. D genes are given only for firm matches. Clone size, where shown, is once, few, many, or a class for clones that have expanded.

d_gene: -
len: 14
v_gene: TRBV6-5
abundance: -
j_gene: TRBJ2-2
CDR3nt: TGTGCCAGCAGCCGACATTCGAACACCGGGGAGCTGTTTTTT
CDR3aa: CASSRHSNTGELFF

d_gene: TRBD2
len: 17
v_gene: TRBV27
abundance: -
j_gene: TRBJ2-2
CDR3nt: TGTGCCAGCAGTTTAACCCCACTAGCGGGAGATCCCGGGGAGCTGTTTTTT
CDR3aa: CASSLTPLAGDPGELFF

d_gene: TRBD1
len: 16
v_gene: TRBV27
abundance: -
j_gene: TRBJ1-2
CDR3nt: TGTGCCAGCAGTTTAAGTTTTTCGACAGGGACCTATGGCTACACCTTC
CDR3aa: CASSLSFSTGTYGYTF

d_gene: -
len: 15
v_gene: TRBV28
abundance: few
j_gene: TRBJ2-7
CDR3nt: TGTGCCAGCAGTTACGACTCCAGGAGCTCCTACGAGCAGTACTTC
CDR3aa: CASSYDSRSSYEQYF

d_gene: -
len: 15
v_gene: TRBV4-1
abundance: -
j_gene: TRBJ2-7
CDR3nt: TGCGCCAGCAGCCAACGCTTCCCCGATTACAATGAGCAGTACTTC
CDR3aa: CASSQRFPDYNEQYF

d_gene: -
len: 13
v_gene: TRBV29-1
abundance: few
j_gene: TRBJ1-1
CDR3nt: TGCAGCGTTGAACCCCAGGCCCACACTGAAGCTTTCTTT
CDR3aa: CSVEPQAHTEAFF

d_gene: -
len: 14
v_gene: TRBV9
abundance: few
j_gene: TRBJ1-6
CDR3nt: TGTGCCAGCAGCCCTCGTCCGGGTAATTCACCCCTCCACTTT
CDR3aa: CASSPRPGNSPLHF

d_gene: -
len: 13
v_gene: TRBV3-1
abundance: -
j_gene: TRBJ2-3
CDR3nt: TGTGCCAGCAGCCAACAATACACAGATACGCAGTATTTT
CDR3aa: CASSQQYTDTQYF

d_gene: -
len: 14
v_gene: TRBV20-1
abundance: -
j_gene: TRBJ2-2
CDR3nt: TGCAGTGCTAGAGGGGCCTTAGGACCCGGGGAGCTGTTTTTT
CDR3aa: CSARGALGPGELFF

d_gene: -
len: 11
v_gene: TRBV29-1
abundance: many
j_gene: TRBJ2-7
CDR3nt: TGCAGCGTGAGTAGTGGATACGAGCAGTACTTC
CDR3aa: CSVSSGYEQYF

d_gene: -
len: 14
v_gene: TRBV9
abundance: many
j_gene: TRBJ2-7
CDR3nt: TGTGCCAGCAGCGTAGGACAGGCTTCCTACGAGCAGTACTTC
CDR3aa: CASSVGQASYEQYF

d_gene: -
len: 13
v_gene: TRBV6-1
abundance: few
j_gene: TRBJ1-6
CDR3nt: TGTGCCAGCAGGGAGGTGTTAATTTCACCCCTCCACTTT
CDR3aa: CASREVLISPLHF

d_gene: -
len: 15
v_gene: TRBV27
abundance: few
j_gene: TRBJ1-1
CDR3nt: TGTGCCAGCAGACACTTACGACGGGGGAACACTGAAGCTTTCTTT
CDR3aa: CASRHLRRGNTEAFF

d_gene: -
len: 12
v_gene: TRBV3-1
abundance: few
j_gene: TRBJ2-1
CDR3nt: TGTGCCAGCGAATCCACCTACAATGAGCAGTTCTTC
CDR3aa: CASESTYNEQFF

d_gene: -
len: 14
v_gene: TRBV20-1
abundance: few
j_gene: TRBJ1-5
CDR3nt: TGCAGTGCTCCCAGAGGGACGATCAATCAGCCCCAGCATTTT
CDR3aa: CSAPRGTINQPQHF

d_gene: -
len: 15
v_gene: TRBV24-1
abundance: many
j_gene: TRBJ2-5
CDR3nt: TGTGCCACCAGTGATACGGGCGCAGGGTCAGAGACCCAGTACTTC
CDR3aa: CATSDTGAGSETQYF

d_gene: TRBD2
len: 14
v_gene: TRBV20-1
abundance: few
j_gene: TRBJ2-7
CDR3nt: TGCAGTGCCTGCGATCGGGAGGGCCTTGACGAGCAGTACTTC
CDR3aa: CSACDREGLDEQYF

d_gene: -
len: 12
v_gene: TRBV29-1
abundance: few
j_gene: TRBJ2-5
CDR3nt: TGCAGCGTTGGTGGGGTGTTAGAGACCCAGTACTTC
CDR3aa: CSVGGVLETQYF

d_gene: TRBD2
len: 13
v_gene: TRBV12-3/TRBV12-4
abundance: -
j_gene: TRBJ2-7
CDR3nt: TGTGCCAGTACCGGGACTAGCGGCTACGAGCAGTACTTC
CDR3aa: CASTGTSGYEQYF

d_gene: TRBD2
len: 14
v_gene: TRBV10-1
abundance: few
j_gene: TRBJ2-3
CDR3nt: TGCGCCAGCCCCCTTAGCGGGCCCACAGATACGCAGTATTTT
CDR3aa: CASPLSGPTDTQYF

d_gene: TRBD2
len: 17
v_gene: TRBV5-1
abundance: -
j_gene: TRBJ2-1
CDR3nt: TGCGCCAGCACCACCGGGACTAGCGGGGGCCCCTACAATGAGCAGTTCTTC
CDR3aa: CASTTGTSGGPYNEQFF

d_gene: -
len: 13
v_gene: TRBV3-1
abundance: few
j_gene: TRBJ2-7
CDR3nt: TGTGCCAGCAGCCAAATTCGGTACAATGAGCAGTACTTC
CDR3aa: CASSQIRYNEQYF

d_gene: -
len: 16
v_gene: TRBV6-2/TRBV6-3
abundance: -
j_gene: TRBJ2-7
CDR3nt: TGTGCCAGCAGTTACTCGGATAGTTACCTCTACAATGAGCAGTACTTC
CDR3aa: CASSYSDSYLYNEQYF

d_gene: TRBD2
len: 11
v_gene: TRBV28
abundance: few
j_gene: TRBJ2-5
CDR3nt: TGTGCCATCGGACTAGCGGGGGAGCAGTACTTC
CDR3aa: CAIGLAGEQYF

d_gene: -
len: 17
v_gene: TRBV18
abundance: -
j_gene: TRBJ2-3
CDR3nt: TGTGCCAGCTCACTGCGCCAGGGAGGCGGTCCCACAGATACGCAGTATTTT
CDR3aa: CASSLRQGGGPTDTQYF

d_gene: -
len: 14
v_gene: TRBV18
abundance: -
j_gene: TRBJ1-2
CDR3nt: TGTGCCAGCTCACCTTCGGGGGATACCGGTGGCTACACCTTC
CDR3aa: CASSPSGDTGGYTF

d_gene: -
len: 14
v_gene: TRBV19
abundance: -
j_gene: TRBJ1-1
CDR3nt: TGTGCCAGTACTACGGGACGATTGAACACTGAAGCTTTCTTT
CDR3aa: CASTTGRLNTEAFF

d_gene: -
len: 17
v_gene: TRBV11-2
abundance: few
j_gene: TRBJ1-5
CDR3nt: TGTGCCAGCAGCCCCCACCCTCGTGGACGGCTTAATCAGCCCCAGCATTTT
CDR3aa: CASSPHPRGRLNQPQHF

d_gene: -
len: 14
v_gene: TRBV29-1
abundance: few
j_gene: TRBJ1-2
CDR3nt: TGCAGCGTTGAGGCGCAACGGGGGGGCTATGGCTACACCTTC
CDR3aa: CSVEAQRGGYGYTF

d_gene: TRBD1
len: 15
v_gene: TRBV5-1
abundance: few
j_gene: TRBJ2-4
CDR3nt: TGCGCCAGCGCCCCCGGGACAGGGGGCAAAAACATTCAGTACTTC
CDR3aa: CASAPGTGGKNIQYF

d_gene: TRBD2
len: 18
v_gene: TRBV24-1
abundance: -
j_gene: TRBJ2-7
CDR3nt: TGTGCCACCAGTGATTTAGTTGGGACTAGCAAAGACCACAATGAGCAGTACTTC
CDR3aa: CATSDLVGTSKDHNEQYF

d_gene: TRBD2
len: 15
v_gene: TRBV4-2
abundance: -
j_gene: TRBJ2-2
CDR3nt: TGTGCCAGCAGCCACCAGACTAGCGGCACCGGGGAGCTGTTTTTT
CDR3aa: CASSHQTSGTGELFF

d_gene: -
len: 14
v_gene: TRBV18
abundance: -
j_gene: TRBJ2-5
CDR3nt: TGTGCCAGCTCACCTAGACAGGTCGACAATGAGCAGTACTTC
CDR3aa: CASSPRQVDNEQYF

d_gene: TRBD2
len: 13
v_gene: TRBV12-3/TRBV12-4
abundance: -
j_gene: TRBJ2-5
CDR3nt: TGTGCCAGCAGTATTAGCGGGATGGAGACCCAGTACTTC
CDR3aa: CASSISGMETQYF

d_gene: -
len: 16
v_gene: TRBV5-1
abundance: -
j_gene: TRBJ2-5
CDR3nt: TGCGCCAGCAGCTCCCCGTTTTCGGGTTCCCGAGAGACCCAGTACTTC
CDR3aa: CASSSPFSGSRETQYF

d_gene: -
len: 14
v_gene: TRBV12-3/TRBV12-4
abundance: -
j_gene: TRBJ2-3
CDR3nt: TGTGCCAGCAGCGGGGGACTGTACACAGATACGCAGTATTTT
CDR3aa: CASSGGLYTDTQYF